Each of the 26 T cell receptor beta chains below was sequenced from the same sample in a study of T-cell reconstitution after alpha-beta-depleted transplantation in children. Unique molecular identifiers were used in preparing the TCRbeta library. MiXCR, applied by TCRdb to the PCR reads, yields one record per CDR3 protein. The sample lists 150,000 to 200,000 distinct CDR3 sequences; about 6.3% were seen once. Source: PBMCs from the stem cell graft donor, taken from the stem cell graft. These receptors all stem from a human donor who donated a stem cell graft to a child with Wiskott-Aldrich syndrome.

This clonotype was seen only a few times. The rearrangement links TRBV3-1 to TRBJ2-7; 7 bases fit TRBD1. Trimming at V came to 0 bases and at J to 3 bases, leaving 5 bases not matched to a gene. Germline loops: CDR1 LGHDT, CDR2 YNNKEL (reference sequence). CDR3 length: 15 residues. The CDR3 loop is CASSQDSGQFYEQYF. In nucleotides, the CDR3 is TGTGCCAGCAGCCAAGATTCGGGACAGTTCTACGAGCAGTACTTC.

The table lists this clonotype with many counts. The chain couples TRBV12-3 or TRBV12-4 to TRBJ1-5; D unresolved. The CDR3 is 13 residues long. V was pared by 2 bases and J by 4 bases, with 6 bases between. Written as DNA, the CDR3 is TGTGCCAGCAGTTTAAGGTTGAATCAGCCCCAGCATTTT. Encoded protein: CASSLRLNQPQHF.

This clonotype was found a few times. The gene calls are TRBV6-5 and TRBJ1-6, with D perhaps matching TRBD1 (6 bases). V was clipped by 5 bases and J by 3 bases, with 8 bases between them. The CDR3 covers 14 residues. The V gene's germline CDR1 is MNHEY and CDR2 SVGAGI. The CDR3 DNA is TGTGCCAGCAGTACGGACAGCTATAATTCACCCCTCCACTTT. It translates to CASSTDSYNSPLHF.

This clonotype was picked up many times. The V and J genes are TRBV12-3 or TRBV12-4 and TRBJ1-1; D might be TRBD1 (5 bases). Trimming shortened V by 7 bases and J by 4 bases, and 16 bases separated the two germline ends. CDR3 length: 14 residues. This chain's CDR3 is CASTLGGFVTEAFF. In DNA form, the CDR3 reads TGTGCCAGCACCCTTGGGGGTTTTGTCACTGAAGCTTTCTTT.

This clonotype was recorded a few times. The chain couples TRBV18 to TRBJ1-1; no clear D gene. V was cut by 3 bases and J by 6 bases, with 17 bases left in between. The CDR3 sequence is 15 residues long. Germline CDR1 reads KGHSH; CDR2 reads LQKENI. The CDR3 sequence is CASSPVVTFLPEAFF. For the CDR3, the DNA is TGTGCCAGCTCACCCGTCGTAACTTTCCTTCCTGAAGCTTTCTTT.

This clonotype has at least ten counts. The V gene is TRBV12-3 or TRBV12-4, the J gene TRBJ2-5; tentatively, D is TRBD2 (5 bases). The V gene lost 3 bases and the J gene lost 0 bases, with 17 bases spanning the gap. The CDR3 is 17 residues long. The CDR3 loop is CASSLWMGSGHQETQYF. The CDR3 DNA reads as TGTGCCAGCAGTTTGTGGATGGGCAGCGGCCACCAAGAGACCCAGTACTTC.

The genes are TRBV7-9 and TRBJ1-4; no definite D call. This CDR3 is built from 13 residues. Germline V lookup: CDR1 SEHNR, CDR2 FQNEAQ (reference sequence). The ends were cut back, 5 bases at V and 8 bases at J, with 12 bases in the middle. CDR3 amino acids: CASSTNTGEKLFF. The CDR3 DNA follows: TGTGCCAGCAGCACCAACACCGGAGAAAAACTGTTTTTT.

This clonotype has a count of ten or more. The gene calls are TRBV15 and TRBJ2-6; no reliable D call. The CDR3 covers 14 residues. Trimming removed 0 bases from V and 0 bases from J, with 0 bases in between. In germline, CDR1 is LNHNV, CDR2 YYDKDF (reference sequence). The CDR3 sequence: CATSRDSGANVLTF. The CDR3 DNA reads TGTGCCACCAGCAGAGACTCTGGGGCCAACGTCCTGACTTTC.

This clonotype was seen at least ten times. This chain uses TRBV29-1 with TRBJ1-1; D unresolved. Germline V gene data show CDR1 as SQVTM and CDR2 as ANQGSEA. V lost 5 bases, J lost 0 bases, and 10 bases lay in between. This CDR3 has 13 amino acids. CDR3 nucleotides: TGCAGCGTTCGGACTGAACTGAACACTGAAGCTTTCTTT. Its protein is CSVRTELNTEAFF.

V is TRBV6-5 and J is TRBJ1-2; possibly TRBD1 for D (5 bases). The germline V gene encodes CDR1 MNHEY and CDR2 SVGAGI. The CDR3 runs to 14 residues. Trimming pared 4 bases from V and 7 bases from J, leaving 16 bases between. The CDR3: CASSSPGTGGGYTF. The CDR3 DNA follows: TGTGCCAGCAGTTCCCCAGGGACGGGGGGTGGCTACACCTTC.

This clonotype was seen ten or more times. This chain connects TRBV20-1 to TRBJ2-6; TRBD1 matches 9 bases. The CDR3 totals 15 residues. Trimming at V came to 2 bases and at J to 4 bases, leaving 3 bases not matched to a gene. Germline V gives CDR1 DFQATT, CDR2 SNEGSKA (reference sequence). The CDR3 sequence is CSARTGGTGANVLTF. CDR3 DNA: TGCAGTGCTAGAACAGGGGGCACAGGGGCCAACGTCCTGACTTTC.

On this clonotype: An end of the junction differs from the germline gene, which may be a read error. The rearrangement uses TRBV14 and TRBJ2-1; D gene uncertain. The germline V gene encodes CDR1 SGHDN and CDR2 FVKESK. CDR3 length equals 16 residues. The CDR3 loop is CAGSQDFTSSYNEQFF. The CDR3, as DNA: TGTGCCGGCAGCCAAGACTTTACGAGCTCCTACAATGAGCAGTTCTTC. Variable domain in full (rest from reference TRBV14 and TRBJ2-1): EAGVTQFPSHSVIEKGQTVTLRCDPISGHDNLYWYRRVMGKEIKFLLHFVKESKQDESGMPNNRFLAERTGGTYSTLKVQPAELEDSGVYFCAGSQDFTSSYNEQFFGPGTRLTVL.

The table lists this clonotype with many counts. The CDR3 loop reads CSVEGTYNEQFF. DNA of the CDR3: TGCAGCGTTGAGGGGACCTACAATGAGCAGTTCTTC. V and J are TRBV29-1 and TRBJ2-1; D is uncertain. The CDR3 runs 12 residues. The ends were cut back, 3 bases at V and 2 bases at J, with 5 bases in the middle. Germline values: CDR1 SQVTM, CDR2 ANQGSEA.

This clonotype was recorded many times. A junction end diverges from the germline sequence, so it may reflect a read error. The chain carries TRBV10-3 and TRBJ2-7; unclear D gene. There are 11 residues in the CDR3. CDR1 and CDR2 (germline): ENHRY, SYGVKD. DNA for the CDR3: TGTGCCACCAGTTTCGGGTACGAGCAGTACTTC. This translates into CATSFGYEQYF.

This clonotype has ten or more counts. The chain uses TRBV5-1 and TRBJ1-2; no firm D call. The CDR3 extends over 14 amino acids. From germline, CDR1 is SGHRS and CDR2 YFSETQ. V lost 1 base and J lost 2, with 9 bases in between. In DNA, the CDR3 is TGCGCCAGCAGCTTGCGGGAACTGAACTATGGCTACACCTTC. It codes for CASSLRELNYGYTF.

This clonotype has a count of ten or more. The V call is TRBV12-3 or TRBV12-4, the J call TRBJ2-3; 12 bases agree with TRBD1. This CDR3 has 17 residues. J lost 3 bases, V lost 3 bases, and 7 bases had no gene match. CDR3 DNA: TGTGCCAGCAGTTTGGGGGACAGGGGGCTGAGGACAGATACGCAGTATTTT. Amino acids: CASSLGDRGLRTDTQYF.

This clonotype was recorded many times. This chain links TRBV29-1 with TRBJ2-1; 7 bases line up with TRBD1. The J segment lost 1 base and the V segment lost 4 bases, leaving 10 bases of the junction unmatched. There are 16 residues in the CDR3. CDR1 and CDR2 (germline): SQVTM, ANQGSEA. This CDR3 is CSVGLPTGKSYNEQFF. DNA of the CDR3: TGCAGCGTTGGCCTACCGACAGGGAAATCCTACAATGAGCAGTTCTTC.

This clonotype has at least ten counts. The V gene is TRBV11-2, the J gene TRBJ2-5; TRBD2 matches at 10 bases. The CDR3 has 20 residues. Germline V lookup: CDR1 SGHAT, CDR2 FQNNGV. V was pared by 3 bases and J by 5 bases, with 21 bases of the junction left unmatched. CDR3 nucleotides: TGTGCCAGCAGCTTCCCGGGAATCGTTCCGTCTAGCGGGAGTCGTGAGACCCAGTACTTC. Translation gives CASSFPGIVPSSGSRETQYF. The full variable domain, its missing parts supplied by reference TRBV11-2 and TRBJ2-5, is EAGVAQSPRYKIIEKRQSVAFWCNPISGHATLYWYQQILGQGPKLLIQFQNNGVVDDSQLPKDRFSAERLKGVDSTLKIQPAKLEDSAVYLCASSFPGIVPSSGSRETQYFGPGTRLLVL.

There are a few counts of this clonotype. The chain joins TRBV6-5 to TRBJ2-7; D call uncertain. The CDR3 extends over 14 amino acids. The germline CDR1 and CDR2 sequences are MNHEY and SVGAGI. V was trimmed by 2 bases and J by 4 bases, leaving 12 bases between them. The CDR3: CASSYPGTEYEQYF. CDR3 coding DNA: TGTGCCAGCAGTTACCCCGGCACCGAATACGAGCAGTACTTC.

The gene calls are TRBV5-1 and TRBJ2-3, with 8 bases identical to TRBD2. V trimming: 7 bases; J trimming: 1 base; junction bases outside the gene matches: 5. This CDR3 comprises 14 residues. Germline CDR1 is SGHRS and CDR2 is YFSETQ. The CDR3 DNA reads TGCGCCAGCGGTGCGGGGGGCCGCACAGATACGCAGTATTTT. This translates into CASGAGGRTDTQYF.

This clonotype was detected many times. The genes are TRBV5-1 and TRBJ1-1; TRBD1 agrees at 7 bases. Trimming at V came to 4 bases and at J to 3 bases, leaving 9 bases not matched to a gene. The CDR3 has 15 amino acids. Germline V CDR1 and CDR2: SGHRS, YFSETQ. CDR3 sequence: CASSPGGQSDTEAFF. The CDR3 DNA reads as TGCGCCAGCAGCCCGGGGGGACAGAGTGACACTGAAGCTTTCTTT.

In its sample, this clonotype was seen many times. The chain uses TRBV7-8 and TRBJ1-5, with TRBD1 as a possible D gene (5 bases). Germline CDR1 SGHVS, CDR2 FQNEAQ. This CDR3 is built from 16 residues. Deletions cut 5 bases from V and 7 bases from J, with 21 bases between. The CDR3 is CASSPSRPGIRQPQHF. CDR3 nucleotide sequence: TGTGCCAGCAGCCCTAGCCGCCCAGGGATTAGGCAGCCCCAGCATTTT.

This clonotype was counted a few times. The rearrangement uses TRBV11-2 and TRBJ2-4; 11 nucleotides match TRBD1. Per the germline V gene, CDR1 is SGHAT and CDR2 is FQNNGV. J was trimmed by 3 bases and V by 2 bases; bases with no gene match: 12. This CDR3 spans 19 amino acids. CDR3 region: CASSLWSGTGGKVKNIQYF. Here the CDR3 DNA reads TGTGCCAGCAGCTTATGGTCCGGGACAGGGGGTAAAGTCAAAAACATTCAGTACTTC. The full variable domain, completed using reference TRBV11-2 and TRBJ2-4, is EAGVAQSPRYKIIEKRQSVAFWCNPISGHATLYWYQQILGQGPKLLIQFQNNGVVDDSQLPKDRFSAERLKGVDSTLKIQPAKLEDSAVYLCASSLWSGTGGKVKNIQYFGAGTRLSVL.

In its sample, this clonotype was seen many times. CDR3 DNA sequence: TGTGCCAGCAGTCGACGACAGGGAGATAGCAATCAGCCCCAGCATTTT. Its translation is CASSRRQGDSNQPQHF. The rearrangement links TRBV6-5 to TRBJ1-5; 7 bases are a match to TRBD1. CDR3 length: 16 residues. The germline V gene has CDR1 MNHEY and CDR2 SVGAGI. The V and J ends lost 5 bases and 0 bases, in that order; junction bases with no gene match: 7.

In nucleotides, the CDR3 is TGTGCCAGCTCACCACGGGACCAGAGAATCACAGATACGCAGTATTTT. Translation: CASSPRDQRITDTQYF. This rearrangement joins TRBV18 to TRBJ2-3, with D perhaps assigned TRBD1 or TRBD2 (5 bases each). Germline V gives CDR1 KGHSH, CDR2 LQKENI. The CDR3 totals 16 residues. Trimming removed 1 base at V and 2 bases at J, with 13 bases between.

This clonotype showed up many times. The chain combines TRBV29-1 with TRBJ1-1; no firm D call. Looked up from germline, CDR1 is SQVTM and CDR2 is ANQGSEA. Deletions cut 6 bases from V and 0 bases from J, with 14 bases between. The CDR3 spans 14 residues. CDR3 sequence: CSVRAAPVNTEAFF. The DNA for the CDR3 is TGCAGCGTGCGGGCAGCCCCCGTGAACACTGAAGCTTTCTTT.